This TCR beta chain was identified during a study of control samples from healthy donors and cancer patients (dated by TCRdb to 2020 to 2022). According to the germline V gene, CDR1 reads SNHLY and CDR2 reads FYNNEI. At the junction V is shortened by 3 bases and J by 1 base, with 7 bases in between. Counted from cysteine to phenylalanine, this CDR3 has 14 amino acids. Only the CDR3 region is kept as DNA, spanning 42 bases read in frame from base 1. With respect to this clone: Its antigen has not been determined. No base quality information exists; no much larger clone differs at one position.

Libraries were built with the immunoSEQ multiplex PCR assay. What TCRdb holds here is the immuneACCESS table cut down to in-frame rearrangements. Part of the clones is not present; checked against another copy, under half of the missing clones reflect an unresolved V gene, and the others are unexplained. The sample includes 200,000 to 250,000 clones, with about 93% observed a single time. The ten most abundant clones make up 1.5% of the sample. The sequence joins TRBV2 to TRBJ1-5; perhaps TRBD1 is the D gene, with 6 bases matching. Specimen: blood. The receptor's source is a man aged 45 to 65 in good health. The CDR3: CASSEDRSNQPQHF. At the DNA level, the sequence is TGTGCCAGCAGTGAGGACAGAAGCAATCAGCCCCAGCATTTT.